Shown below are 31 T cell receptor beta chains from a single sample sequenced in a study of T cell repertoires in cytomegalovirus infection. TCRdb independently ran MiXCR on the reads; one entry per CDR3 protein. Of roughly 170,000 distinct CDR3 sequences listed, less than 25% are singletons. These receptors' targets are unknown. The specimen was CD8+ T cells from cultured PBMCs, collected from culture after CMV antigen stimulation. The receptors derive from a human donor in good health (CMV status not recorded). Some clones in this sample may be carry-over from other donors' samples.

J is TRBJ1-2 and V is TRBV6-5, with 10 bases lining up with TRBD1. The trim removed 6 bases at V and 8 bases at J, leaving 9 bases unmatched. Germline CDR1 is MNHEY and CDR2 is SVGAGI. The CDR3 has 14 amino acids. Here the CDR3 reads CASSQTGGARGYTF. DNA for the CDR3: TGTGCCAGCAGCCAGACAGGGGGCGCGAGGGGCTACACCTTC.

A few counts support this clonotype. The gene calls are TRBV6-2 or TRBV6-3 and TRBJ1-1; TRBD1 is a possible D gene (6 bases). Trimming removed 10 bases at V and 3 bases at J, with 18 bases between. Germline-derived CDR1 and CDR2 are MNHEY and SVGEGT. CDR3 length equals 14 residues. CDR3 in DNA: TGTGCCACTTGGGGGGGGCGCAGTGACACTGAAGCTTTCTTT. This sequence encodes CATWGGRSDTEAFF.

On this clonotype itself: Given a much more abundant clone one base away, this may be a read error. V gene TRBV7-9 combines with J gene TRBJ2-7; D perhaps matches TRBD2 (5 bases). Germline V gene data show CDR1 as SEHNR and CDR2 as FQNEAQ (reference sequence). This CDR3 contains 13 residues. CDR3 DNA: TGTGTCAGCAGGTACGGGGACTCCTACGAGCAGTACTTC. Encoded protein: CVSRYGDSYEQYF.

This clonotype was seen a few times. The V call is TRBV7-9, the J call TRBJ1-2, with TRBD1 matching 9 bases. Germline V gene lookup returns CDR1 SEHNR and CDR2 FQNEAQ (reference sequence). After removal of 4 bases from V and 4 bases from J, the junction contained 4 bases not matched to a gene. The CDR3 loop spans 14 amino acids. CDR3 sequence: CASSWDREVYGYTF. The CDR3 region has the DNA TGTGCCAGCAGCTGGGACAGGGAAGTCTATGGCTACACCTTC.

This clonotype was seen a few times. The chain recombines TRBV7-6 with TRBJ1-1; D is ambiguous. This CDR3 region has 12 residues. V was clipped by 8 bases and J by 0 bases, with 7 bases between them. CDR1 and CDR2 from the germline V gene are SGHVS and FNYEAQ. In nucleotides, the CDR3 is TGTGCCAGCGGACGGTTGAACACTGAAGCTTTCTTT. Translating it yields CASGRLNTEAFF.

The chain has TRBV7-2 and TRBJ2-2; weak D call: TRBD2 (6 bases). The CDR3 is made up of 13 amino acids. Germline values: CDR1 SGHTA, CDR2 FQGNSA. The V end lost 4 bases, the J end lost 3 bases, and 6 bases lay between the germline ends. The CDR3 nucleotides are TGTGCCAGCAGCTCGGGGGACACCGGGGAGCTGTTTTTT. Translating it yields CASSSGDTGELFF.

V usage is TRBV9 and J usage is TRBJ1-6, with D maybe TRBD1 (6 bases). The CDR3 is 16 residues long. V was shortened by 2 bases and J by 7 bases, with 16 bases between the two germline ends. Germline loops: CDR1 SGDLS, CDR2 YYNGEE. CDR3 loop: CASSVSGGGLNSPLHF. DNA of the CDR3: TGTGCCAGCAGCGTCAGCGGGGGCGGCTTAAATTCACCCCTCCACTTT.

There are a few counts of this clonotype. This chain joins TRBV7-9 and TRBJ2-3, with D possibly being TRBD2 (6 bases). The CDR3 is made up of 14 amino acids. The V and J ends lost 5 bases and 4 bases respectively, with 13 bases between them. Germline V gene data show CDR1 as SEHNR and CDR2 as FQNEAQ (reference sequence). This chain's CDR3 is CASSEEGIADTQYF. The CDR3, as DNA: TGTGCCAGCAGCGAGGAGGGGATCGCAGATACGCAGTATTTT.

The table lists this clonotype with a few counts. In DNA, the CDR3 is TGCGCCAGCAGCCTCAGACAGGGACGAGCTAATGAAAAACTGTTTTTT. This encodes CASSLRQGRANEKLFF. The chain uses TRBV4-1 and TRBJ1-4, with 7 bases matching TRBD1. Germline V gene lookup returns CDR1 MGHRA and CDR2 YSYEKL. CDR3 length equals 16 residues. V was clipped by 4 bases and J by 3 bases; unmatched bases: 8.

This clonotype was recorded only once. The V gene is TRBV6-2 or TRBV6-3, the J gene TRBJ2-5; D might be TRBD1 (6 bases). Trimming removed 5 bases from V and 5 bases from J, with 12 bases in between. The CDR3 runs 13 residues. Germline CDR1 reads MNHEY; CDR2 reads SVGEGT. Here the CDR3 DNA reads TGTGCCAGCAGTCCGGACAGCTGGGAGACCCAGTACTTC. Amino acids: CASSPDSWETQYF.

The V and J genes are TRBV6-5 and TRBJ2-3; the match to TRBD1 covers 10 bases. Germline CDR1 reads MNHEY; CDR2 reads SVGAGI. V gave up 5 bases and J gave up 4 bases; unmatched junction bases: 6. The CDR3 is 15 residues long. The CDR3 bases are TGTGCCAGCAGTCTCCGGGGACAGGGGCCAGATACGCAGTATTTT. Its translation is CASSLRGQGPDTQYF.

This clonotype came up a few times. The chain couples TRBV7-2 to TRBJ1-1, with D unresolved. Germline lookup yields CDR1 SGHTA and CDR2 FQGNSA. The length of the CDR3 is 14 residues. The V gene lost 2 bases and the J gene lost 1 base, with 8 bases spanning the gap. CDR3 nucleotides: TGTGCCAGCAGCTTATGGGGAAGGAACACTGAAGCTTTCTTT. Its translation is CASSLWGRNTEAFF.

This clonotype was counted between two and nine times. The chain couples TRBV12-3 or TRBV12-4 to TRBJ2-1; 7 bases line up with TRBD2. With V trimmed by 5 bases and J by 3 bases, 10 bases remained unmatched. The CDR3 runs 16 residues. The CDR3, as DNA: TGTGCCAGCAGTCCCCAGGGCGGGGGAATCTACAATGAGCAGTTCTTC. Translation: CASSPQGGGIYNEQFF.

This clonotype was counted ten times or more. The rearrangement links TRBV25-1 to TRBJ2-3; 10 nucleotides agree with TRBD1. V shed 2 bases and J 0 bases; nucleotides not matched to a gene: 14. CDR1 is MGHDK, CDR2 SYGVNS, per germline. This CDR3 region has 20 residues. The CDR3 sequence is CASSELLRTGGSLSTDTQYF. In nucleotides, the CDR3 is TGTGCCAGCAGTGAACTCCTACGGACAGGGGGATCGCTTAGCACAGATACGCAGTATTTT.

This clonotype was seen a few times. The genes are TRBV11-2 and TRBJ1-2; TRBD1 aligns across 10 bases. Germline assignment: CDR1 SGHAT and CDR2 FQNNGV. The CDR3 is 16 amino acids. J gave up 6 bases and V 5 bases, and 12 bases lay outside the gene matches. The CDR3 here is CASSQDGQGVPDGYTF. CDR3 DNA: TGTGCCAGCAGCCAAGACGGACAGGGGGTGCCGGATGGCTACACCTTC.

Here the CDR3 reads CAISENGPQNEKLFF. CDR3 DNA sequence: TGTGCCATCAGTGAGAACGGACCACAGAATGAAAAACTGTTTTTT. The chain couples TRBV10-3 to TRBJ1-4; D gene ambiguous. The ends were cut back, 2 bases at V and 5 bases at J, with 12 bases in the middle. This CDR3 contains 15 residues. In germline, CDR1 is ENHRY, CDR2 SYGVKD.

Comment on this clonotype: An end of the junction differs from the germline gene, which may be a read error. This chain uses TRBV7-6 with TRBJ2-1, with 10 bases matching TRBD2. Germline loops: CDR1 SGHVS, CDR2 FNYEAQ. This CDR3 has 14 amino acids. This CDR3 is CASSLAGVLNEQFF. The CDR3 DNA is TGTGCCAGCAGCCTAGCGGGGGTCCTAAATGAGCAGTTCTTC.

This clonotype was seen only a few times. CDR3 sequence: CATSRDRLAGGREQFF. In DNA form, the CDR3 reads TGTGCCACCAGCAGAGATCGACTAGCGGGGGGACGAGAGCAGTTCTTC. V gene TRBV15 combines with J gene TRBJ2-1; 13 bases agree with TRBD2. The J segment lost 10 bases and the V segment lost 0 bases, leaving 6 bases of the junction unmatched. CDR1 and CDR2 (germline): LNHNV, YYDKDF (reference sequence). The CDR3 loop spans 16 amino acids.

The genes are TRBV5-4 and TRBJ1-1; D is unclear. This CDR3 has 12 residues. Germline CDR1 is SGHNT and CDR2 is YYREEE (reference sequence). The V and J ends lost 4 bases and 8 bases respectively, with 12 bases between them. This CDR3 is CASSDGPQEAFF. CDR3 bases: TGTGCCAGCAGCGACGGGCCACAAGAAGCTTTCTTT.

The genes are TRBV11-3 and TRBJ2-1; D is unresolved. Trimming removed 4 bases from V and 8 bases from J, with 9 bases in between. Germline assignment: CDR1 SGHNT and CDR2 YENEEA. This CDR3 region has 12 residues. The CDR3 region is CASSSLAHEQFF. The CDR3 nucleotides are TGTGCCAGCAGCTCCTTGGCCCATGAGCAGTTCTTC.

This clonotype has just a few counts. The gene calls are TRBV28 and TRBJ2-7, with 8 bases matching TRBD2. The trim removed 4 bases at V and 2 bases at J, leaving 7 bases unmatched. The CDR3 extends over 15 amino acids. Germline V gives CDR1 MDHEN, CDR2 SYDVKM. CDR3 nucleotides: TGTGCCAGCAGTTCCTGGGATAGCGGGACCTACGAGCAGTACTTC. Residues: CASSSWDSGTYEQYF.

The rearrangement uses TRBV5-1 and TRBJ1-1; D is unresolved. Between the trimmed V and J ends, which lost 2 bases and 2 bases, there was a span of 13 bases. There are 15 residues in the CDR3. The germline gives CDR1 SGHRS, CDR2 YFSETQ. CDR3 bases: TGCGCCAGCAGCTTCCAACAGCATTCAAACACTGAAGCTTTCTTT. Amino acids: CASSFQQHSNTEAFF.

The chain links TRBV10-3 to TRBJ2-7, with D uncertain. The CDR3 consists of 13 residues. V dropped 0 bases and J dropped 2 bases, with 5 bases sitting between them. The V gene's germline CDR1 is ENHRY and CDR2 SYGVKD. The CDR3 DNA follows: TGTGCCATCAGTGAGTCACAAACCTACGAGCAGTACTTC. It encodes CAISESQTYEQYF.

This clonotype appeared many times. The chain combines TRBV29-1 with TRBJ1-1; D remains unclear. Trimming removed 6 bases at V and 0 bases at J, with 8 bases between. This CDR3 is 12 amino acids long. Germline values: CDR1 SQVTM, CDR2 ANQGSEA. The CDR3 region is CSVETLNTEAFF. As DNA, the CDR3 is TGCAGCGTGGAAACCCTGAACACTGAAGCTTTCTTT.

On this clonotype itself: An end of the junction does not agree with germline; a read error may underlie this. The chain links TRBV5-3 to TRBJ1-1; D ambiguous. TRBV5-3 carries the ORF label, with uncertain function. The CDR3 is 14 residues long. The CDR3 DNA is TGTGCCAGCAGCTTGTTGGGCGGGAACACTGAAGCTTTCTTT. As protein: CASSLLGGNTEAFF.

The rearrangement links TRBV7-2 to TRBJ1-1; D might be TRBD1 (6 bases). The CDR3 consists of 17 residues. V lost 1 base and J 0 bases, leaving 15 bases between the germline ends. From germline, CDR1 is SGHTA and CDR2 FQGNSA. The CDR3 here is CASSLDGGQPMNTEAFF. CDR3 in DNA: TGTGCCAGCAGCTTAGATGGCGGACAGCCTATGAACACTGAAGCTTTCTTT.

This clonotype was counted at least ten times. The chain recombines TRBV7-9 with TRBJ2-7; D may be TRBD2 (6 bases). Trimming left V 5 bases short and J 1 base short, with 12 bases between. CDR3 length: 14 amino acids. Germline V gene data show CDR1 as SEHNR and CDR2 as FQNEAQ (reference sequence). This CDR3 is CASSGQRASYEQYF. The CDR3 nucleotides read TGTGCCAGCAGCGGGCAGCGGGCATCCTACGAGCAGTACTTC.

The chain uses TRBV12-5 and TRBJ2-5; D remains ambiguous. Germline assignment: CDR1 LGHNT and CDR2 FRNRAP. CDR3 size: 14 residues. V was trimmed by 2 bases and J by 3 bases, leaving 10 bases between them. CDR3 sequence (DNA): TGTGCTAGTGGTTTGTTGGCGGTGGAAGAGACCCAGTACTTC. It translates to CASGLLAVEETQYF.

The table lists this clonotype with a few counts. This chain links TRBV7-6 with TRBJ1-2, with TRBD1 as a possible D gene (5 bases). CDR1 is SGHVS, CDR2 FNYEAQ, per germline. The CDR3 has 16 residues. The V gene lost 1 base and the J gene lost 7 bases, with 19 bases spanning the gap. CDR3 in DNA: TGTGCCAGCAGCTTAGTAAGAGCTGGGGCGGGCATTGGCTACACCTTC. As protein: CASSLVRAGAGIGYTF.

The chain is built from TRBV7-2 and TRBJ1-6; the D gene is possibly TRBD1 (5 bases). Germline V gene lookup returns CDR1 SGHTA and CDR2 FQGNSA. This CDR3 region has 18 residues. With 5 bases removed from V and 10 bases from J, the gap between germline ends came to 27 bases. CDR3 region: CASSHTTFNTGAGSPLHF. CDR3 in DNA: TGTGCCAGCAGCCACACAACCTTTAATACCGGGGCTGGGTCACCCCTCCACTTT.

This clonotype has only a few counts. The chain links TRBV15 to TRBJ2-3; D is perhaps TRBD2 (6 bases). Per germline, CDR1 LNHNV and CDR2 YYDKDF (reference sequence). Trimming stripped 3 bases from V and 3 bases from J, with 19 bases between. The CDR3 is 17 residues long. CDR3: CATSRVPRREGTDTQYF. CDR3 coding DNA: TGTGCCACCAGCAGGGTCCCGAGGAGGGAAGGGACAGATACGCAGTATTTT.